These T cell receptor beta chains were read from a single sample in a study of blood T cell repertoires in COVID-19. The assay was immunoSEQ multiplex PCR, and TCRdb's table has in-frame clones only and misses some. The sample includes approximately 280,000 clones, roughly 86% of them seen just once. Sequenced material: PBMCs or T cells enriched from blood (not recorded which). The receptors here all came from a woman younger than 30 who had recovered from COVID-19. The CDR3 runs from the conserved cysteine through the conserved F or W. D genes are given only for firm matches. Only some rows state a clone size, as once, few, many or a class for expanded clones.

TRBJ2-3 - - TRBV5-8 CASSLGASDIDTQYF TGTGCCAGCAGCTTGGGGGCTAGCGATATAGATACGCAGTATTTT
TRBJ2-1 - TRBD2 TRBV6-1 CASSAPRGGRYNEQFF TGTGCCAGCAGTGCCCCGCGGGGGGGCCGATACAATGAGCAGTTCTTC
TRBJ1-1 - TRBD1 TRBV5-1 CASSLGGRGSEAFF TGCGCCAGCAGCTTGGGTGGCAGGGGGTCTGAAGCTTTCTTT
TRBJ2-3 - - TRBV15 CATSRVYLSLQDTQYF TGTGCCACCAGCAGAGTTTATCTAAGCCTCCAAGATACGCAGTATTTT
TRBJ1-3 - TRBD1 TRBV7-9 CASSPETGAGNTIYF TGTGCCAGCAGCCCCGAGACAGGGGCTGGAAACACCATATATTTT
TRBJ2-1 - TRBD2 TRBV11-3 CASKGGGSSYNEQFF TGTGCCAGCAAGGGCGGGGGGAGCTCCTACAATGAGCAGTTCTTC
TRBJ2-5 - TRBD2 TRBV30 CAWRSGRAGETQYF TGTGCCTGGCGTAGCGGGAGGGCCGGGGAGACCCAGTACTTC
TRBJ2-6 - - TRBV5-4 CASSLGAPPGANVLTF TGTGCCAGCAGCTTGGGGGCCCCTCCTGGGGCCAACGTCCTGACTTTC
TRBJ2-2 few - TRBV12-3/TRBV12-4 CASGSGELFF TGTGCCAGTGGCTCCGGGGAGCTGTTTTTT
TRBJ1-2 - TRBD1 TRBV25-1 CASSEYTHDRGGQNGYTF TGTGCCAGCAGTGAATATACACATGACAGGGGCGGCCAGAATGGCTACACCTTC
TRBJ2-1 - - TRBV27 CASSFAGDNEQFF TGTGCCAGCAGTTTCGCAGGGGACAATGAGCAGTTCTTC
TRBJ1-5 - TRBD1 TRBV14 CASTLGGQGRISQPQHF TGTGCCAGCACCCTAGGGGGACAGGGACGGATAAGTCAGCCCCAGCATTTT
TRBJ2-7 - - TRBV3-1/TRBV3-2 CASSQGPGTVPYEQYF TGTGCCAGCAGCCAAGGTCCCGGGACTGTCCCCTACGAGCAGTACTTC
TRBJ2-7 - TRBD2 TRBV10-3 CAISELGLDYEQYF TGTGCCATCAGTGAGCTGGGACTAGATTACGAGCAGTACTTC
TRBJ2-1 - - TRBV28 CASNIAGQGIYNEQFF TGTGCCAGCAATATCGCCGGGCAGGGAATCTACAATGAGCAGTTCTTC
TRBJ2-5 - TRBD1 TRBV2 CASKGQPQETQYF TGTGCCAGTAAGGGACAGCCTCAAGAGACCCAGTACTTC
TRBJ2-3 - - TRBV5-1 CASSPRSGEDTQYF TGCGCCAGCAGCCCCCGTTCGGGTGAAGATACGCAGTATTTT
TRBJ1-3 few - TRBV5-4 CASSLPGISGNTIYF TGTGCCAGCAGCCTCCCGGGGATTTCTGGAAACACCATATATTTT
TRBJ1-5 - TRBD1 TRBV4-1 CASSQDSTGSNQPQHF TGCGCCAGCAGCCAAGACTCGACAGGGAGCAATCAGCCCCAGCATTTT
TRBJ1-5 - - TRBV29-1 CSVRTGTNSNQPQHF TGCAGCGTGAGGACCGGGACAAATAGCAATCAGCCCCAGCATTTT
TRBJ1-1 few - TRBV30 CAWSDYMGAAFF TGTGCCTGGAGTGATTATATGGGGGCAGCTTTCTTT
TRBJ1-3 - - TRBV7-9 CASSSTTRGPSGNTIYF TGTGCCAGCAGCTCGACCACCAGGGGACCCTCTGGAAACACCATATATTTT
TRBJ2-1 few TRBD2 TRBV29-1 CSVEGLAGPPYNEQFF TGCAGCGTTGAAGGGCTAGCGGGCCCCCCCTACAATGAGCAGTTCTTC
TRBJ2-7 - TRBD1 TRBV7-2 CASSFDRGRPYEQYF TGTGCCAGCAGCTTCGACAGGGGAAGGCCCTACGAGCAGTACTTC
TRBJ1-1 - - TRBV19 CASSPRPDRLNTEAFF TGTGCCAGTAGTCCCCGGCCAGACAGGTTGAACACTGAAGCTTTCTTT
TRBJ2-3 - - TRBV7-8 CASSLVRGEGTDTQYF TGTGCCAGCAGCTTAGTAAGGGGCGAGGGCACAGATACGCAGTATTTT
TRBJ2-7 - - TRBV3-1/TRBV3-2 CASSQGFERPYEQYF TGTGCCAGCAGCCAAGGGTTCGAGCGACCGTACGAGCAGTACTTC
TRBJ1-1 - - TRBV19 CASSIDRGQSLNTEAFF TGTGCCAGTAGTATAGATCGAGGGCAGAGCCTAAACACTGAAGCTTTCTTT
TRBJ2-1 - TRBD2 TRBV7-9 CASSSTSGTYNEQFF TGTGCCAGCAGCTCGACTAGCGGAACCTACAATGAGCAGTTCTTC
TRBJ2-2 - - TRBV6-5 CASPGRIVGELFF TGTGCCAGCCCTGGCAGAATTGTCGGGGAGCTGTTTTTT
TRBJ1-1 - - TRBV7-2 CASSLLSSTSTEAFF TGTGCCAGCAGCTTGCTATCCTCCACGAGCACTGAAGCTTTCTTT
TRBJ2-5 - - TRBV2 CASSDEGAGQETQYF TGTGCCAGCAGTGACGAGGGGGCGGGGCAAGAGACCCAGTACTTC
TRBJ2-7 - TRBD2 TRBV7-2 CASIPGGDRGEQYF TGTGCCAGCATCCCGGGGGGGGATCGAGGCGAGCAGTACTTC
TRBJ2-1 - - TRBV12-3/TRBV12-4 CASRGREEQFF TGTGCCAGCAGAGGACGGGAGGAGCAGTTCTTC
TRBJ2-7 - - TRBV12-3/TRBV12-4 CASSSDSPYEQYF TGTGCCAGCAGCTCGGACTCCCCCTACGAGCAGTACTTC
TRBJ2-1 - - TRBV11-1 CASSLKGVRFNEQFF TGTGCCAGCAGCTTAAAAGGGGTTCGGTTCAATGAGCAGTTCTTC
TRBJ2-1 - TRBD2 TRBV30 CAWSRVAGAWHEQFF TGTGCCTGGAGCCGCGTAGCGGGAGCGTGGCATGAGCAGTTCTTC
TRBJ1-1 many - TRBV7-2 CASSLDRWNTEAFF TGTGCCAGCAGCTTAGACAGATGGAACACTGAAGCTTTCTTT
TRBJ2-1 - - TRBV21-1 CASSGGGERLDEQFF TGTGCCAGCAGCGGCGGGGGGGAGAGGCTCGATGAGCAGTTCTTC
TRBJ1-2 - TRBD1 TRBV7-2 CASSLEGTDYGYTF TGTGCCAGCAGCTTAGAGGGGACAGACTATGGCTACACCTTC
TRBJ2-6 - TRBD2 TRBV28 CASSSGGGWSGANVLTF TGTGCCAGCAGTTCGGGCGGGGGTTGGTCTGGGGCCAACGTCCTGACTTTC
TRBJ1-2 - - TRBV4-3 CASSQVHGSNYGYTF TGCGCCAGCAGCCAAGTTCACGGTTCTAACTATGGCTACACCTTC
TRBJ1-1 - TRBD1 TRBV6-5 CASRPGTGNTEAFF TGTGCCAGCAGGCCGGGGACAGGGAACACTGAAGCTTTCTTT
TRBJ2-3 - - TRBV2 CASSGLLRATDTQYF TGTGCCAGCAGTGGACTCTTGCGGGCCACAGATACGCAGTATTTT
TRBJ2-5 - TRBD2 TRBV9 CASSAGGGAETQYF TGTGCCAGCAGCGCCGGCGGGGGTGCAGAGACCCAGTACTTC
TRBJ2-1 once TRBD2 TRBV19 CASRETSGGHEQFF TGTGCCAGTAGGGAGACTAGCGGGGGTCATGAGCAGTTCTTC
TRBJ1-6 - - TRBV27 CASSFLFPRNSPLHF TGTGCCAGCAGTTTCTTGTTCCCACGGAATTCACCCCTCCACTTT
TRBJ2-7 - TRBD2 TRBV5-5 CASSLPSGYLPYYEQYF TGTGCCAGCAGCTTGCCTAGCGGGTATTTACCCTACTACGAGCAGTACTTC
TRBJ1-4 once TRBD1 TRBV7-9 CASSPGQDSTNEKLFF TGTGCCAGCAGCCCCGGACAGGATAGCACTAATGAAAAACTGTTTTTT
TRBJ2-1 - - TRBV2 CASSSPEGSWSYNEQFF TGTGCCAGCAGCTCGCCGGAGGGGAGTTGGTCCTACAATGAGCAGTTCTTC